A single sample gave rise to the 21 T cell receptor beta chains below, sequenced in a study of T cells after yellow fever vaccination. TCRdb analysed the 5' RACE reads with MiXCR anew, one entry per CDR3 protein. The table records about 130,000 distinct CDR3 sequences, more than 7.5% of them present only once. The sample in question was CD8+ T cells sorted from PBMCs, obtained on the day of the yellow fever booster vaccination. These receptors were taken from a man aged 18 to 29 who received the YFV17D yellow fever vaccine.

This clonotype has a handful of counts. The chain is built from TRBV6-5 and TRBJ2-5, with D tentatively TRBD1 or TRBD2 (5 bases each). Germline assignment: CDR1 MNHEY and CDR2 SVGAGI. The V end was cut by 6 bases, the J end by 5 bases, with 10 bases between. The CDR3 is made up of 12 amino acids. The CDR3 protein is CASSAGTETQYF. CDR3 nucleotides: TGTGCCAGCAGCGCCGGGACGGAGACCCAGTACTTC.

The rearrangement uses TRBV12-3 or TRBV12-4 and TRBJ2-5; tentatively, D is TRBD1 (6 bases). The CDR3 consists of 14 residues. Trimming shortened V by 3 bases and J by 5 bases, and 13 bases separated the two germline ends. CDR3 region: CASSFWGLGETQYF. The CDR3 region has the DNA TGTGCCAGCAGTTTTTGGGGGCTTGGGGAGACCCAGTACTTC.

This clonotype was picked up many times. The chain employs TRBV29-1 and TRBJ2-7; 8 bases are a match to TRBD1. In germline, CDR1 is SQVTM, CDR2 ANQGSEA. This CDR3 is 13 amino acids long. Unmatched junction bases numbered 6, after V lost 6 bases and J lost 2 bases. The CDR3 reads CSVSRDRTYEQYF. The CDR3 DNA sequence: TGCAGCGTAAGCCGGGACAGGACCTACGAGCAGTACTTC.

CDR3 DNA sequence: TGTGCCAGCAGCCCAAGACAGGGGAGCAACTACAATGAGCAGTTCTTC. Its protein product is CASSPRQGSNYNEQFF. The chain has TRBV11-3 and TRBJ2-1; TRBD1 aligns across 8 bases. V trimming: 5 bases; J trimming: 3 bases; junction bases outside the gene matches: 9. The CDR3 covers 16 residues. Germline CDR1 is SGHNT and CDR2 is YENEEA. The complete variable domain, with remaining parts taken from reference TRBV11-3 and TRBJ2-1, reads EAGVVQSPRYKIIEKKQPVAFWCNPISGHNTLYWYLQNLGQGPELLIRYENEEAVDDSQLPKDRFSAERLKGVDSTLKIQPAELGDSAVYLCASSPRQGSNYNEQFFGPGTRLTVL.

The rearrangement links TRBV19 to TRBJ2-6; no reliable D call. The CDR3 totals 15 residues. Germline-derived CDR1 and CDR2 are LNHDA and SQIVND (reference sequence). V lost 4 bases and J 2 bases, leaving 9 bases between the germline ends. The CDR3 DNA is TGTGCCAGTAGTAAAATCTTTACTGGGGCCAACGTCCTGACTTTC. This codes for CASSKIFTGANVLTF. Combining the CDR3 with reference TRBV19 and TRBJ2-6 gives the whole variable domain DGGITQSPKYLFRKEGQNVTLSCEQNLNHDAMYWYRQDPGQGLRLIYYSQIVNDFQKGDIAEGYSVSREKKESFPLTVTSAQKNPTAFYLCASSKIFTGANVLTFGAGSRLTVL.

This clonotype was counted only a few times. The chain joins TRBV4-3 to TRBJ1-6, with D possibly matching TRBD1 (5 bases). The V end lost 0 bases, the J end lost 5 bases, and 14 bases lay between the germline ends. The CDR3 has 17 amino acids. CDR1 LGHNA and CDR2 YSLEER come from the germline V gene. The CDR3 DNA reads as TGCGCCAGCAGCCAAGAACCCCACAGGCGTGATAATTCACCCCTCCACTTT. It yields the protein CASSQEPHRRDNSPLHF.

The chain carries TRBV12-3 or TRBV12-4 and TRBJ2-3, with D tentatively TRBD1 or TRBD2 (5 bases each). The CDR3 consists of 15 residues. The V end lost 6 bases, the J end lost 0 bases, and 13 bases lay between the germline ends. CDR3 protein: CASRGPGASTDTQYF. CDR3 DNA: TGTGCCAGCAGGGGACCGGGTGCTAGCACAGATACGCAGTATTTT.

The sample holds one count of this clonotype. CDR3 loop: CASSGSGTANTGELFF. The CDR3, as DNA: TGTGCCAGCAGCGGCTCCGGGACAGCGAACACCGGGGAGCTGTTTTTT. This sequence joins TRBV7-9 and TRBJ2-2; 7 nucleotides match TRBD1. Germline trimming cut 5 bases from V and 0 bases from J; bases unmatched to any gene: 6. This CDR3 contains 16 residues. The germline V gene has CDR1 SEHNR and CDR2 FQNEAQ (reference sequence).

The rearrangement uses TRBV4-3 and TRBJ2-7; tentatively, D is TRBD1 (6 bases). CDR1 and CDR2 from the germline V gene are LGHNA and YSLEER. The CDR3 is made up of 14 amino acids. V lost 0 bases to trimming and J lost 2 bases, with 8 bases between them. The CDR3 DNA reads TGCGCCAGCAGCCAAGAAAGGGACACCTACGAGCAGTACGTC. As protein: CASSQERDTYEQYV.

This clonotype has just a few counts. The V gene is TRBV3-2, the J gene TRBJ2-7; TRBD2, as called in the table, went unchecked against the DNA. TRBV3-2 is designated a pseudogene. CDR3 length: 11 amino acids. The CDR3 loop is CAGDCSYEQYF. The CDR3 DNA follows: TGTGCCGGGGACTGCTCCTACGAGCAGTACTTC.

This clonotype was counted a few times. This rearrangement joins TRBV9 to TRBJ2-2, with D tentatively TRBD2 (5 bases). CDR1 SGDLS and CDR2 YYNGEE come from the germline V gene. Trimming stripped 2 bases from V and 0 bases from J, with 14 bases between. The CDR3 extends over 17 amino acids. This CDR3 is CASSVLSRVTNTGELFF. The CDR3 nucleotides read TGTGCCAGCAGCGTTCTCTCGCGGGTGACGAACACCGGGGAGCTGTTTTTT.

The chain couples TRBV7-2 to TRBJ2-1; no firm D call. Looked up from germline, CDR1 is SGHTA and CDR2 is FQGNSA. The CDR3 covers 15 residues. Trimming shortened V by 5 bases and J by 10 bases, and 21 bases separated the two germline ends. CDR3 amino acids: CASSPSGGLRSEQFF. CDR3 DNA: TGTGCCAGCAGCCCCTCAGGCGGTTTGAGAAGCGAGCAGTTCTTC.

The rearrangement joins TRBV25-1 to TRBJ2-2; D perhaps matches TRBD2 (7 bases). CDR1 is MGHDK, CDR2 SYGVNS, per germline. The germline V and J ends were trimmed by 6 bases and 3 bases, with 17 bases remaining between them. This CDR3 is 16 amino acids long. CDR3 sequence reads: CASRLGGGFDTGELFF. The CDR3 bases are TGTGCCAGCAGACTTGGCGGGGGCTTCGACACCGGGGAGCTGTTTTTT.

This clonotype has at least ten counts. This chain uses TRBV5-5 with TRBJ2-1; D unclear. V dropped 0 bases and J dropped 7 bases, with 5 bases sitting between them. Germline V CDR1 and CDR2: SGHKS, YYEKEE (reference sequence). The CDR3 contains 12 residues. CDR3 in amino acids: CASSLGQNEQFF. CDR3 DNA: TGTGCCAGCAGCTTGGGACAAAATGAGCAGTTCTTC.

This clonotype appeared many times. The chain employs TRBV4-2 and TRBJ2-3; D unclear. Per the germline V gene, CDR1 is LGHNA and CDR2 is YNFKEQ. This CDR3 comprises 12 residues. V shed 5 bases and J shed 0 bases, with 3 bases lying between them. CDR3 sequence reads: CASSESTDTQYF. CDR3 nucleotides: TGTGCCAGCAGCGAAAGCACAGATACGCAGTATTTT.

In its sample, this clonotype was seen a few times. This chain uses TRBV7-9 with TRBJ1-2, with D hard to call. V lost 4 bases, J lost 2 bases, and 17 bases lay in between. The CDR3 has 16 amino acids. CDR1 and CDR2 (germline): SEHNR, FQNEAQ (reference sequence). The CDR3 DNA sequence: TGTGCCAGCAGCTCCTCCACGGGGAGACTCAACTATGGCTACACCTTC. This encodes CASSSSTGRLNYGYTF.

The gene calls are TRBV2 and TRBJ1-4; D remains ambiguous. The CDR3 extends over 16 amino acids. V shed 0 bases and J shed 4 bases, with 12 bases lying between them. Germline V gene lookup returns CDR1 SNHLY and CDR2 FYNNEI. CDR3 in amino acids: CASSEALFTNNEKLFF. The DNA for the CDR3 is TGTGCCAGCAGTGAAGCGCTTTTCACCAATAATGAAAAACTGTTTTTT. The complete variable domain, with remaining parts taken from reference TRBV2 and TRBJ1-4, reads EPEVTQTPSHQVTQMGQEVILRCVPISNHLYFYWYRQILGQKVEFLVSFYNNEISEKSEIFDDQFSVERPDGSNFTLKIRSTKLEDSAMYFCASSEALFTNNEKLFFGSGTQLSVL.

With respect to this clonotype: The germline gene is not matched at one end of the junction; a read error may be the cause. The CDR3 region has the DNA TGCGCCAGCAGCCCACAGGGGCTAGGCACTGAAGTTTTCTTT. The encoded protein is CASSPQGLGTEVFF. The chain carries TRBV4-1 and TRBJ1-1; 7 bases agree with TRBD1. This CDR3 has 14 residues. Germline CDR1 MGHRA, CDR2 YSYEKL.

In its sample, this clonotype was seen a few times. This chain joins TRBV11-1 and TRBJ2-2; D ambiguous. This CDR3 contains 17 residues. CDR1 is SGHAT and CDR2 is FQDESV in the germline V gene (reference sequence). The V end lost 4 bases, the J end lost 0 bases, and 15 bases lay between the germline ends. The DNA for the CDR3 is TGTGCCAGCAGCTCCTTTTTCGGTTGGCCGAACACCGGGGAGCTGTTTTTT. Amino acid sequence: CASSSFFGWPNTGELFF.

This rearrangement joins TRBV2 to TRBJ1-1; the D gene is possibly TRBD1 (6 bases). Germline V gene sequence: CDR1 SNHLY, CDR2 FYNNEI. Trimming removed 2 bases at V and 3 bases at J, with 19 bases between. The CDR3 has 17 amino acids. This chain's CDR3 is CASSEWSTGLEYTEAFF. Written as DNA, the CDR3 is TGTGCCAGCAGTGAATGGTCGACAGGCCTCGAGTACACTGAAGCTTTCTTT.

This clonotype was counted only a few times. The chain links TRBV25-1 to TRBJ1-1, with a weak D call TRBD1 (6 bases). The V and J ends lost 3 bases and 8 bases respectively, with 7 bases between them. The CDR3 sequence is 11 residues long. Germline V lookup: CDR1 MGHDK, CDR2 SYGVNS. Written as DNA, the CDR3 is TGTGCCAGCAGTGATAGGGGGGAAGCTTTCTTT. It translates to CASSDRGEAFF.